One and the same sample provided the 27 T cell receptor beta chains below, sequenced in a study of T cell responses to AZD1222 COVID-19 vaccine (dated by TCRdb to the early 2020s). The label giving this sample's time point can be read as: baseline before first vaccination. Library preparation used the immunoSEQ multiplex PCR assay. This immuneACCESS table, as held by TCRdb, lists in-frame sequences with V and J called but not all clones. Of the missing ones, under half trace to an unresolved V gene in checked studies; the others have no known cause. The sample table records around 120,000 clones; roughly 89% of these occur just once. The ten largest clones add up to 4.4% of the sample. This material consisted of peripheral blood, taken on day 0 of AZD1222 vaccination. The source of these receptors is an adult in good health.

The V call is TRBV6-5, the J call TRBJ2-2; D might be TRBD2 (6 bases). Germline CDR1 and CDR2: MNHEY and SVGAGI. Trimming left V 2 bases short and J 2 bases short, with 12 bases between. This CDR3 contains 16 residues. In DNA form, the CDR3 reads TGTGCCAGCAGTTACCTTGGGACTGATAACACCGGGGAGCTGTTTTTT. It translates to CASSYLGTDNTGELFF.

In DNA form, the CDR3 reads TGTGCCAGCAGTTCCAGGGAGGATCAGCCCCAGCATTTT. It codes for CASSSREDQPQHF. This chain joins TRBV6-5 and TRBJ1-5, with D possibly TRBD1 on 5 matching bases. Trimming pared 4 bases from V and 5 bases from J, leaving 9 bases between. CDR1 and CDR2 (germline): MNHEY, SVGAGI. The CDR3 has 13 residues.

This sequence joins TRBV5-1 and TRBJ2-1; D unclear. In germline, CDR1 is SGHRS, CDR2 YFSETQ. The V end lost 1 base, the J end lost 0 bases, and 11 bases lay between the germline ends. The CDR3 runs to 16 residues. The chain's CDR3 is CASSLIEMGSYNEQFF. For the CDR3, the DNA is TGCGCCAGCAGCTTGATAGAAATGGGCTCCTACAATGAGCAGTTCTTC. The complete variable domain, with remaining parts taken from reference TRBV5-1 and TRBJ2-1, reads KAGVTQTPRYLIKTRGQQVTLSCSPISGHRSVSWYQQTPGQGLQFLFEYFSETQRNKGNFPGRFSGRQFSNSRSEMNVSTLELGDSALYLCASSLIEMGSYNEQFFGPGTRLTVL.

The rearrangement joins TRBV19 to TRBJ2-1; the match to TRBD2 covers 9 bases. CDR3 length equals 14 residues. Germline V gene sequence: CDR1 LNHDA, CDR2 SQIVND (reference sequence). V lost 7 bases and J lost 8; bases outside the gene matches: 9. The CDR3 nucleotides are TGTGCCAGTAAGGCGGGAGGGCGTGGCGATGAGCAGTTCTTC. Translating it yields CASKAGGRGDEQFF.

V gene TRBV6-5 combines with J gene TRBJ2-2; 12 bases are shared with TRBD2. The CDR3 covers 15 residues. The V gene's germline CDR1 is MNHEY and CDR2 SVGAGI. The V segment lost 5 bases and the J segment 5 bases; nucleotides outside the gene matches: 3. In DNA, the CDR3 is TGTGCCAGCAGTCTAGCGGGGGGGTTAACCGGGGAGCTGTTTTTT. It specifies CASSLAGGLTGELFF.

This chain links TRBV19 with TRBJ1-1, with D unclear. Trimming cost V 1 base and J 5 bases, with 23 bases left between them. From germline, CDR1 is LNHDA and CDR2 SQIVND (reference sequence). The CDR3 sequence is 18 residues long. The DNA for the CDR3 is TGTGCCAGTAGTATAGTATTTAGGGCCGCCTCACCTTTTACTGAAGCTTTCTTT. It specifies CASSIVFRAASPFTEAFF.

The CDR3 coding sequence is TGTGCCAGCAGCTGGGGACAGGAATACGAGCAGTACTTC. This encodes CASSWGQEYEQYF. The chain couples TRBV5-4 to TRBJ2-7; 8 nucleotides match TRBD1. The ends lost 3 bases at V and 4 bases at J; junction bases unmatched: 3. The CDR3 covers 13 residues. In germline, CDR1 is SGHNT, CDR2 YYREEE (reference sequence).

The chain employs TRBV6-5 and TRBJ2-3; no firm D call. Germline V gene sequence: CDR1 MNHEY, CDR2 SVGAGI. This CDR3 spans 12 amino acids. Trimming left V 6 bases short and J 5 bases short, with 9 bases between. CDR3 amino acids: CASRSSGDTQYF. CDR3 bases: TGTGCCAGCAGGTCCTCGGGAGATACGCAGTATTTT.

The chain joins TRBV9 to TRBJ2-2; D is ambiguous. The germline V and J ends were trimmed by 4 bases and 0 bases, with 7 bases remaining between them. CDR3 size: 14 residues. CDR1 is SGDLS, CDR2 YYNGEE, per germline. The CDR3: CASSTRPNTGELFF. In DNA form, the CDR3 reads TGTGCCAGCAGCACCCGCCCGAACACCGGGGAGCTGTTTTTT.

This chain joins TRBV28 and TRBJ1-6; TRBD1 is a possible D gene (5 bases). Trimming took off 10 bases at V and 6 bases at J, with 16 bases between the two ends. Germline V gene lookup returns CDR1 MDHEN and CDR2 SYDVKM. This CDR3 is built from 14 residues. For the CDR3, the DNA is TGTGCCACCCCCGGGAGGGGTAGTAATTCACCCCTCCACTTT. This codes for CATPGRGSNSPLHF.

V is TRBV6-5 and J is TRBJ1-2; TRBD1 is a possible D gene (5 bases). Trimming took off 6 bases at V and 4 bases at J, with 15 bases between the two ends. Looked up from germline, CDR1 is MNHEY and CDR2 is SVGAGI. This CDR3 has 14 amino acids. The CDR3 region is CASRGDRHLYGYTF. The CDR3 DNA reads TGTGCCAGCAGAGGAGACAGACACCTCTATGGCTACACCTTC.

The rearrangement links TRBV4-1 to TRBJ2-2; 9 bases are shared with TRBD1. The V segment lost 2 bases and the J segment 6 bases; nucleotides outside the gene matches: 7. The CDR3 sequence is 16 residues long. Germline-derived CDR1 and CDR2 are MGHRA and YSYEKL. CDR3 region: CASSQRGDREAGELFF. The DNA for the CDR3 is TGCGCCAGCAGCCAAAGAGGGGACAGGGAGGCCGGGGAGCTGTTTTTT.

The CDR3 reads CASSSGSHGYTF. CDR3 DNA sequence: TGTGCCAGCAGTTCAGGGTCCCATGGCTACACCTTC. The V call is TRBV2, the J call TRBJ1-2; D might be TRBD1 (5 bases). The germline V gene has CDR1 SNHLY and CDR2 FYNNEI. Trimming pared 5 bases from V and 6 bases from J, leaving 10 bases between. CDR3 length: 12 residues.

The chain carries TRBV9 and TRBJ2-3; D is possibly TRBD2 (6 bases). There are 13 residues in the CDR3. Trimming removed 2 bases from V and 4 bases from J, with 8 bases in between. CDR1 is SGDLS and CDR2 is YYNGEE in the germline V gene. The CDR3 bases are TGTGCCAGCAGCGTGGGGGGATCAGATACGCAGTATTTT. Translated: CASSVGGSDTQYF.

V is TRBV30 and J is TRBJ1-1; the D gene is possibly TRBD1 (6 bases). CDR3 length: 16 amino acids. CDR1 is GTSNPN, CDR2 SVGIG, per germline (reference sequence). V was shortened by 3 bases and J by 5 bases, with 22 bases between the two germline ends. The CDR3 is CAWSDSQGLLATEAFF. CDR3 nucleotide sequence: TGTGCCTGGAGCGACTCACAGGGCCTCCTAGCTACTGAAGCTTTCTTT.

This rearrangement joins TRBV3-1 (or the pseudogene TRBV3-2) to TRBJ2-7; 10 bases are a match to TRBD1. Germline CDR1 is LGHDT and CDR2 is YNNKEL (reference sequence). The CDR3 runs 14 residues. The J segment lost 3 bases and the V segment lost 6 bases, leaving 5 bases of the junction unmatched. The CDR3 is CASSPTGGSYEQYF. The CDR3 DNA reads TGTGCCAGCAGTCCGACAGGGGGCAGCTACGAGCAGTACTTC.

The V call is TRBV7-9, the J call TRBJ2-7; 9 nucleotides line up with TRBD2. J lost 2 bases, V lost 5 bases, and 7 bases had no gene match. The CDR3 runs to 15 residues. Germline CDR1 and CDR2: SEHNR and FQNEAQ (reference sequence). The CDR3 DNA is TGTGCCAGCAGCCAGATTAGCGGGAGCACCTACGAGCAGTACTTC. It is translated as CASSQISGSTYEQYF.

This sequence joins TRBV5-6 and TRBJ1-2; TRBD1 matches at 10 bases. The V gene's germline CDR1 is SGHDT and CDR2 YYEEEE. CDR3 length: 13 amino acids. Germline trimming cut 2 bases from V and 7 bases from J; bases unmatched to any gene: 2. The CDR3 sequence is CASSFRDRGGYTF. The CDR3 DNA reads as TGTGCCAGCAGCTTCCGGGACAGGGGTGGCTACACCTTC.

J is TRBJ2-1 and V is TRBV5-1, with TRBD2 as a possible D gene (6 bases). This CDR3 has 18 residues. Germline V CDR1 and CDR2: SGHRS, YFSETQ. With 0 bases removed from V and 1 base from J, the gap between germline ends came to 17 bases. This chain's CDR3 is CASSLADELRGSYNEQFF. The CDR3 nucleotides are TGCGCCAGCAGCTTGGCCGACGAATTGCGGGGATCCTACAATGAGCAGTTCTTC.

The chain combines TRBV9 with TRBJ1-1, with 7 bases matching TRBD1. The junction had 10 bases not matched to a gene; V was cut back by 4 bases and J by 4 bases. Germline CDR1 is SGDLS and CDR2 is YYNGEE. There are 15 residues in the CDR3. The CDR3 reads CASSIEGARGTEAFF. The CDR3, as DNA: TGTGCCAGCAGCATAGAGGGGGCGAGAGGCACTGAAGCTTTCTTT.

The CDR3 coding sequence is TGTGCCAGCAGCCCCAATCCTCTGGGACAGGGGTTAAATGAGCAGTTCTTC. It specifies CASSPNPLGQGLNEQFF. V and J are TRBV9 and TRBJ2-1; 10 positions match TRBD1. V trimming: 4 bases; J trimming: 7 bases; junction bases outside the gene matches: 14. Germline V gives CDR1 SGDLS, CDR2 YYNGEE. There are 17 residues in the CDR3. The whole variable domain, filled in from reference TRBV9 and TRBJ2-1, reads DSGVTQTPKHLITATGQRVTLRCSPRSGDLSVYWYQQSLDQGLQFLIQYYNGEERAKGNILERFSAQQFPDLHSELNLSSLELGDSALYFCASSPNPLGQGLNEQFFGPGTRLTVL.

This chain links TRBV3-1 (or the pseudogene TRBV3-2) with TRBJ2-5; D is perhaps TRBD2 (6 bases). Trimming shortened V by 2 bases and J by 7 bases, and 17 bases separated the two germline ends. In germline, CDR1 is LGHDT, CDR2 YNNKEL (reference sequence). The CDR3 extends over 15 amino acids. This chain's CDR3 is CASSQTWRADGTQYF. The CDR3 DNA is TGTGCCAGCAGCCAAACTTGGAGGGCCGATGGGACCCAGTACTTC.

Written as DNA, the CDR3 is TGCGCCAGCAGCGCCCAAGGACAGGGGGTTAGGGATACGCAGTATTTT. Protein: CASSAQGQGVRDTQYF. The chain carries TRBV5-1 and TRBJ2-3; TRBD1 agrees at 10 bases. Trimming at V came to 4 bases and at J to 6 bases, leaving 11 bases not matched to a gene. CDR3 size: 16 residues. CDR1 SGHRS and CDR2 YFSETQ come from the germline V gene.

V and J are TRBV5-5 and TRBJ1-5, with TRBD1 identical over 9 bases. Germline assignment: CDR1 SGHKS and CDR2 YYEKEE (reference sequence). The CDR3 contains 17 residues. Trimming took 3 bases from V and 2 from J; bases not matched to a gene: 9. CDR3 in DNA: TGTGCCAGCAGCTCGGGGCCCCGGGACAGGGGCAATCAGCCCCAGCATTTT. This translates into CASSSGPRDRGNQPQHF.

This sequence joins TRBV6-5 and TRBJ2-5; D gene ambiguous. Per the germline V gene, CDR1 is MNHEY and CDR2 is SVGAGI. Deletions cut 6 bases from V and 4 bases from J, with 15 bases between. CDR3 length: 14 amino acids. The CDR3 here is CASRLGLHGETQYF. The CDR3 nucleotides are TGTGCCAGCAGATTGGGATTACATGGAGAGACCCAGTACTTC.

This chain joins TRBV28 and TRBJ2-1; 8 bases map to TRBD2. There are 16 residues in the CDR3. CDR1 and CDR2 from the germline V gene are MDHEN and SYDVKM. The trim removed 8 bases at V and 4 bases at J, leaving 13 bases unmatched. The CDR3 nucleotides read TGTGCCAGCTCAGCTGGAAGCGGGGGCCCGTACAATGAGCAGTTCTTC. Translating gives CASSAGSGGPYNEQFF. The full variable domain, its missing parts supplied by reference TRBV28 and TRBJ2-1, is DVKVTQSSRYLVKRTGEKVFLECVQDMDHENMFWYRQDPGLGLRLIYFSYDVKMKEKGDIPEGYSVSREKKERFSLILESASTNQTSMYLCASSAGSGGPYNEQFFGPGTRLTVL.

J is TRBJ2-7 and V is TRBV6-5; D may correspond to TRBD1 or TRBD2 (5 bases each). Germline V CDR1 and CDR2: MNHEY, SVGAGI. This CDR3 has 15 residues. V was pared by 2 bases and J by 7 bases, with 18 bases between. CDR3 DNA sequence: TGTGCCAGCAGTTACCAAACGGGGCGGACGGGGGAGCAGTACTTC. Translation gives CASSYQTGRTGEQYF.